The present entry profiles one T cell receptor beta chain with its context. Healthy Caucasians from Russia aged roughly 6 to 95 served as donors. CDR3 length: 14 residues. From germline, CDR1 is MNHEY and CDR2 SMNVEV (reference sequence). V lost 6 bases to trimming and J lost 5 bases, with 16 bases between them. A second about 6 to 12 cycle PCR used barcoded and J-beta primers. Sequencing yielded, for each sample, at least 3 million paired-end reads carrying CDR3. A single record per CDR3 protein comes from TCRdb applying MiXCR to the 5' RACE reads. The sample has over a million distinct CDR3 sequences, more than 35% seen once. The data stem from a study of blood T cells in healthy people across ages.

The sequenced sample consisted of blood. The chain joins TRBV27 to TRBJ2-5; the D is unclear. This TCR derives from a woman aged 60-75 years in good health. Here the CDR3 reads CASRAQQLGETQYF. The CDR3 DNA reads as TGTGCCAGCAGGGCTCAACAGTTGGGCGAGACCCAGTACTTC.